This T cell receptor (beta chain) was captured in a study of blood T cell repertoires in COVID-19. Study as a whole: In each case, the material was cDNA or gDNA derived from T cells, B-cell-depleted T cells, or PBMCs.

Sequenced by immunoSEQ multiplex PCR; TCRdb stores in-frame clones only, minus some. The sample holds 250,000 to 300,000 clones, about 86% seen once. The CDR3 consists of 14 residues. Germline CDR1 and CDR2: WNHNN and SYGVQD (reference sequence). V lost 6 bases and J lost 7; bases outside the gene matches: 6. The receptor was derived from a woman aged 60 to 75 with active or convalescent COVID-19. The specimen sequenced was peripheral blood. This chain joins TRBV10-1 and TRBJ2-3; 11 bases match TRBD2. CDR3 nucleotides: TGCGCCAGCAGCATGACTAGCGGGGCAAATACGCAGTATTTT. This sequence encodes CASSMTSGANTQYF.